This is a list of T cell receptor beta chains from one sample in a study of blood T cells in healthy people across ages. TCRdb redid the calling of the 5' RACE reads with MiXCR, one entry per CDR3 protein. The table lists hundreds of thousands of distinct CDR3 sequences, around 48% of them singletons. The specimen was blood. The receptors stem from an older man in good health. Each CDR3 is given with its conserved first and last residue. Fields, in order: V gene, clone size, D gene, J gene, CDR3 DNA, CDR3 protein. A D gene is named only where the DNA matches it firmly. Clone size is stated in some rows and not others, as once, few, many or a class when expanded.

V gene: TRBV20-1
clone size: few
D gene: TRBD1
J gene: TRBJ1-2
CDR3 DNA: TGCAGTGCTAGGGGACAGGGCGGTGGCTACACCTTC
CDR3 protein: CSARGQGGGYTF

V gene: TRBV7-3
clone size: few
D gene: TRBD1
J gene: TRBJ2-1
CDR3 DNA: TGTGCCAGCAGCGTAAGCCGGGACAGTGATGAGCAGTTCTTC
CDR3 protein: CASSVSRDSDEQFF

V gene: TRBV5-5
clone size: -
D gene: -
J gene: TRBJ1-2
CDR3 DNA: TGTGCCAGCAGCTCCAATGCAGGGACGCTCGGCTATGGTTACACCTTC
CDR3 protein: CASSSNAGTLGYGYTF

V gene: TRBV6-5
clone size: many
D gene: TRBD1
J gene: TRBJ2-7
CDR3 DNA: TGTGCCAGCAGCCGGGACAGGGGGCATACCTACGAGCAGTACTTC
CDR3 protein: CASSRDRGHTYEQYF

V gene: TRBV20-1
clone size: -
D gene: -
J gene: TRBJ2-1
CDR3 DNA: TGCAGTGCTAGAGTTCGGACACAGTCACATCGGGGGAATGAGCAGTTCTTC
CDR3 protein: CSARVRTQSHRGNEQFF

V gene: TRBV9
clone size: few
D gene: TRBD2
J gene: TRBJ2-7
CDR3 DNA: TGTGCCAGCAGCTCGGGACTAGCGCCAGAGCAGTACTTC
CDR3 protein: CASSSGLAPEQYF

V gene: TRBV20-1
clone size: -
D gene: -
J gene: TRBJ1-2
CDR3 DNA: TGCAGTGCTAGAGATCAGGGCTCAGGGAACTATGGCTACACCTTC
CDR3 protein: CSARDQGSGNYGYTF

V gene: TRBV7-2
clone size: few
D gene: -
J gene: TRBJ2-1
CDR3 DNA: TGTGCCAGCAGCCCTCCGGCGGACAATGAGCAGTTCTTC
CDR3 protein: CASSPPADNEQFF

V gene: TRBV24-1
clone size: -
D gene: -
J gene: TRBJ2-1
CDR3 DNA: TGTGCCACCAGTGCCGGGACGGGACTACAGGGTAATGAGCAGTTCTTC
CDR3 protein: CATSAGTGLQGNEQFF

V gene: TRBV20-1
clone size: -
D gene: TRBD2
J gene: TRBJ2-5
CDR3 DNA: TGCAGTGCTAGGGGGACTAGCGTGAGGGAAGAGACCCAGTACTTC
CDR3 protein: CSARGTSVREETQYF

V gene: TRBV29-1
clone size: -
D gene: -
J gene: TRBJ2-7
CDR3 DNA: TGCAGCGTTGAAGGGGCCTCGGGCAGAACCTCCTACGAGCAGTACTTC
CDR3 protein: CSVEGASGRTSYEQYF

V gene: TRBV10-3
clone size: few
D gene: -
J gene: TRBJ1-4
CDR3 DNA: TGTGCCGCCTGGCCAGGCACGGGGGAAAAACTGTTTTTT
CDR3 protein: CAAWPGTGEKLFF